This is a list of T cell receptor beta chains from one sample in a study of T cell responses to AZD1222 COVID-19 vaccine. Repertoires were generated with immunoSEQ multiplex PCR, while TCRdb's copy carries only in-frame clones and drops some. This table holds some 140,000 clones, 70% to 90% found once. The material sequenced was peripheral blood, taken on day 0 of MenACWY control vaccination. These receptors all stem from an adult in good health. The CDR3 runs from the conserved cysteine through the conserved F or W. D genes are given only for firm matches. Clone sizes are given selectively: once, few, many, or a class where the clone is expanded.

V,J,D,size,CDR3,DNA
TRBV19,TRBJ2-7,TRBD2,once,CASSMWLAGPYEQYF,TGTGCCAGTAGTATGTGGCTAGCGGGCCCCTACGAGCAGTACTTC
TRBV28,TRBJ1-2,-,-,CASTARQGPSLNGYTF,TGTGCCAGCACCGCTAGGCAGGGACCCTCGTTGAATGGCTACACCTTC
TRBV28,TRBJ2-1,-,few,CASSLGGGPYNEQFF,TGTGCCAGCAGTTTGGGCGGAGGTCCGTACAATGAGCAGTTCTTC
TRBV3-1/TRBV3-2,TRBJ2-4,-,-,CASSQGEGAKNIQYF,TGTGCCAGCAGCCAAGGTGAAGGAGCCAAAAACATTCAGTACTTC
TRBV6-5,TRBJ2-5,-,-,CASTRDGYQETQYF,TGTGCCAGCACCAGGGACGGCTACCAAGAGACCCAGTACTTC
TRBV2,TRBJ1-1,-,-,CASREGRGGYTEAFF,TGTGCCAGCAGAGAGGGGCGTGGGGGATATACTGAAGCTTTCTTT
TRBV11-2,TRBJ1-1,-,once,CASSSLSFPLEAFF,TGTGCCAGCAGCTCACTGTCTTTCCCTCTAGAAGCTTTCTTT
TRBV10-3,TRBJ2-7,-,-,CAISESEQAVTYEQYF,TGTGCCATCAGTGAGTCAGAGCAAGCGGTAACCTACGAGCAGTACTTC
TRBV11-2,TRBJ2-3,TRBD2,-,CASSLDRSSGVLDTQYF,TGTGCCAGCAGCTTAGATCGGTCTAGCGGGGTGCTGGATACGCAGTATTTT
TRBV27,TRBJ1-2,TRBD1,-,CASSLGQGAGGYTF,TGTGCCAGCAGTTTAGGGCAGGGGGCTGGAGGCTACACCTTC
TRBV30,TRBJ1-5,TRBD1,-,CAWSRGTGGFQPQHF,TGTGCCTGGAGTCGAGGGACAGGGGGATTTCAGCCCCAGCATTTT
TRBV5-4,TRBJ1-1,-,few,CASSRGMGDTEAFF,TGTGCCAGCAGCCGTGGGATGGGGGACACTGAAGCTTTCTTT
TRBV20-1,TRBJ2-4,-,-,CSAREGGIQYF,TGCAGTGCTAGAGAGGGAGGCATTCAGTACTTC
TRBV10-3,TRBJ1-1,-,-,CAISESPGSEAFF,TGTGCCATCAGTGAGTCTCCGGGATCTGAAGCTTTCTTT
TRBV3-1/TRBV3-2,TRBJ2-2,TRBD2,-,CASSQENRAGGPTGELFF,TGTGCCAGCAGCCAAGAAAACCGAGCGGGGGGGCCTACCGGGGAGCTGTTTTTT
TRBV4-2,TRBJ1-4,-,-,CASSQVSPDHEKLFF,TGTGCCAGCAGCCAAGTGAGTCCGGACCATGAAAAACTGTTTTTT